This T cell receptor beta chain was identified during a study of memory CD4+ T cells and cytomegalovirus serostatus. Whole-study context: Donors were healthy Belgian adults, several CMV seropositive and about 24 seronegative. Notes on the study in general: About 40% of the roughly 150 known CMV-associated TCRbeta sequences appeared in CD4+ memory.

The sort gate was single viable CD3+CD4+CD8-CD45RO+ cells for memory CD4+ T cells. After thawing, CD4+ T cells were positively selected. As for this clone: Its specificity is not known.

Authors' processing steps: Out-of-frame sequences were removed, leaving 2,204,828 distinct TCRbeta sequences. Clones were sequenced by immunoSEQ multiplex PCR, and TCRdb holds only the in-frame ones, with some missing. The D gene and trimming were derived from the DNA, and the V and J assignments and clone size from that table. The table records around 30,000 clones, around 76% of them present only once. The TCR was taken from an adult in good health and CMV-seronegative. Some clones in this sample may be carry-over from other donors' samples. Specimen: memory CD4+ T cells from blood.

The CDR3 DNA reads as TGTGCCAGCAGTTCCGGACAGGCTGGAAACACCATATATTTT. It specifies CASSSGQAGNTIYF. V is TRBV2 and J is TRBJ1-3; 7 nucleotides align to TRBD1. The CDR3 is made up of 14 amino acids. The trim removed 5 bases at V and 2 bases at J, leaving 3 bases unmatched. Germline CDR1 is SNHLY and CDR2 is FYNNEI.